This T cell receptor (beta chain) was identified during a study of T cells in Graves' hyperthyroidism and ophthalmopathy. Study-wide background: Specimen type is peripheral blood, collected at initial diagnosis prior to any treatment.

This clonotype has a handful of counts. Its specificity is unknown. General study findings and limits: Separation of ophthalmopathy from stable hyperthyroidism was achieved by a 13 V-J model. Before onset, by a median of approximately 6.8 months, the model predicted ophthalmopathy.

Researchers amplified the TCR beta CDR3 regions from RNA transcripts. TCR CDR3 regions were first amplified by RT-PCR with HTBI primers. From the multiplex PCR reads, TCRdb called clonotypes with MiXCR, one entry per CDR3 protein. The sample carries some 500,000 distinct CDR3 sequences, about 16% recorded once. The CDR3 runs 15 residues. CDR1 is MNHEY and CDR2 is SVGEGT in the germline V gene. V lost 6 bases, J lost 4 bases, and 10 bases stayed unmatched. The gene calls are TRBV6-2 or TRBV6-3 and TRBJ2-3, with 7 bases aligning to TRBD1. This receptor was obtained from a woman aged 25 to 39 with Graves' ophthalmopathy. Sequenced input: blood. CDR3 in amino acids: CASRPQGKGADTQYF. CDR3 nucleotide sequence: TGTGCCAGCAGGCCACAGGGGAAGGGCGCAGATACGCAGTATTTT.